This T cell receptor (beta chain) was identified during a study of blood T cells in healthy people across ages. Whole-study results and caveats: It was not possible, with unsorted PBMCs, to conclusively compare naive and antigen-experienced cells.

This clonotype appeared a few times. Its antigen is still unknown. Individuals who donated were healthy Caucasians from Russia aged about 6 to 90. Total RNA was isolated from each sample in quantities of at least 6 micrograms. CDR3 length: 14 amino acids. V lost 1 base and J lost 3, with 10 bases in between. Germline V gives CDR1 SEHNR, CDR2 FQNEAQ (reference sequence). The authors ran a second PCR of 7 to 11 cycles using a sample-barcoded 5' primer and a J-beta primer mix. TCRdb reprocessed the 5' RACE reads via MiXCR and lists one record per CDR3 protein. The table lists 550,000 to 600,000 distinct CDR3 sequences, around 48% of them singletons.

The material sequenced was blood. The genes are TRBV7-9 and TRBJ2-7; TRBD2 might be the D (6 bases). The receptor's source is a man aged 80 or over in good health. The CDR3 coding sequence is TGTGCCAGCAGCTTAGGATGGACTAACTACGAGCAGTACTTC. Residues: CASSLGWTNYEQYF.